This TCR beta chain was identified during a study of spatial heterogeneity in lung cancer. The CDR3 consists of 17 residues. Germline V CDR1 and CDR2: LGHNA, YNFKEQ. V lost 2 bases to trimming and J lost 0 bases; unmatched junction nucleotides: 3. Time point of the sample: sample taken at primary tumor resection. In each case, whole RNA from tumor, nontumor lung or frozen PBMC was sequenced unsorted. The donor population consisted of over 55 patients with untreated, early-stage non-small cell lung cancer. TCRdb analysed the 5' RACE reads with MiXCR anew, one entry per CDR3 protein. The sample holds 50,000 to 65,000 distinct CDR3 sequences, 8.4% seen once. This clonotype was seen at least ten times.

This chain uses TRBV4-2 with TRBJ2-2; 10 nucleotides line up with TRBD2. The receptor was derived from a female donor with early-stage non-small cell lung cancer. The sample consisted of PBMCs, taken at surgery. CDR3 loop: CASSQLAGAANTGELFF. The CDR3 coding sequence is TGTGCCAGCAGCCAACTAGCGGGGGCCGCGAACACCGGGGAGCTGTTTTTT.